The present T cell receptor beta chain was sequenced within a study of cytomegalovirus exposure and HLA in healthy donors. Germline V gives CDR1 SGHNT, CDR2 YYREEE (reference sequence). Deletions cut 2 bases from V and 5 bases from J, with 3 bases between. This CDR3 contains 11 residues. Overall study results and limits: There were 164 TCR beta chains listed as cytomegalovirus-associated.

Generated by immunoSEQ multiplex PCR, the TCRdb table keeps only in-frame clones and is missing some. The sample carries under 80,000 clones, 94% recorded once. Note on this clone: The antigen is undetermined.

This chain connects TRBV5-4 to TRBJ2-3; D gene unclear. Sequencing was performed on PBMCs. The sequence was collected from a woman younger than 35 in good health and CMV-seronegative. For the CDR3, the DNA is TGTGCCAGCAGCTTTCAAGATACGCAGTATTTT. Residues: CASSFQDTQYF.